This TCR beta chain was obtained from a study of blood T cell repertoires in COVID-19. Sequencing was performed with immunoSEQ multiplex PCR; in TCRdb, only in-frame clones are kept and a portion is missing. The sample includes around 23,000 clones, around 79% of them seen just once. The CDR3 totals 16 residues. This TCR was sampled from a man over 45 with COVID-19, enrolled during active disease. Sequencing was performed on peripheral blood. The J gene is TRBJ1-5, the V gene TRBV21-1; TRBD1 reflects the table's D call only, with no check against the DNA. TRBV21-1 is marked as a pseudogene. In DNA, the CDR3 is TGTGCCAGCAGCAAAGTATCAGGGGATGGCAATCAGCCCCAGCATTTT. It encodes CASSKVSGDGNQPQHF.